A selection of T cell receptor beta chains follows, all from one sample in a study of cytomegalovirus exposure and HLA in healthy donors. Measured with immunoSEQ multiplex PCR; TCRdb has only the in-frame clones, and not every one. The repertoire holds about 140,000 clones, with around three quarters as singletons. Material: PBMCs. The source of these receptors is a man between 40 and 49 years old in good health and CMV-seropositive. The CDR3 runs from the conserved cysteine through the conserved F or W. The D gene is left open where the match is weak. The size entry is marked missing in some rows and otherwise reads once, few, many or a size class.

v_call: TRBV7-2
d_call: TRBD2
j_call: TRBJ2-1
clone_size: NA
cdr3_aa: CASSLGLAGENEQFF
cdr3_nt: TGTGCCAGCAGCTTAGGGCTAGCGGGAGAGAATGAGCAGTTCTTC

v_call: TRBV10-2
d_call: TRBD1
j_call: TRBJ2-7
clone_size: once
cdr3_aa: CASRSGQGRSYEQYF
cdr3_nt: TGCGCCAGCAGAAGTGGACAGGGGCGCTCCTACGAGCAGTACTTC

v_call: TRBV30
d_call: TRBD2
j_call: TRBJ2-5
clone_size: NA
cdr3_aa: CASRGEGSETQYF
cdr3_nt: TGTGCCTCCCGGGGGGAGGGGAGTGAGACCCAGTACTTC

v_call: TRBV19
d_call: TRBD1
j_call: TRBJ2-3
clone_size: once
cdr3_aa: CASTRTGSDTQYF
cdr3_nt: TGTGCCAGTACACGGACAGGGTCGGATACGCAGTATTTT

v_call: TRBV18
d_call: TRBD1
j_call: TRBJ2-3
clone_size: NA
cdr3_aa: CASSPWDSRTDTQYF
cdr3_nt: TGTGCCAGCTCACCCTGGGACAGCCGCACAGATACGCAGTATTTT

v_call: TRBV19
d_call: TRBD1
j_call: TRBJ1-6
clone_size: NA
cdr3_aa: CASSISGGKTPLHF
cdr3_nt: TGTGCCAGTAGTATATCAGGGGGGAAAACACCCCTCCACTTT

v_call: TRBV9
d_call: NA
j_call: TRBJ2-2
clone_size: NA
cdr3_aa: CASSVGTPPSTGELFF
cdr3_nt: TGTGCCAGCAGCGTAGGGACACCTCCAAGCACCGGGGAGCTGTTTTTT

v_call: TRBV5-1
d_call: NA
j_call: TRBJ1-3
clone_size: NA
cdr3_aa: CASSLGHLSGNTIYF
cdr3_nt: TGCGCCAGCAGCTTGGGACACCTCTCTGGAAACACCATATATTTT

v_call: TRBV15
d_call: NA
j_call: TRBJ1-1
clone_size: NA
cdr3_aa: CATNGSGTREVSTEAFF
cdr3_nt: TGTGCCACCAACGGAAGTGGAACCAGGGAGGTTAGCACTGAAGCTTTCTTT

v_call: TRBV7-9
d_call: NA
j_call: TRBJ2-7
clone_size: few
cdr3_aa: CASSFQTFGGNYEQYF
cdr3_nt: TGTGCCAGCAGCTTCCAGACTTTTGGGGGGAACTACGAGCAGTACTTC

v_call: TRBV6-4
d_call: NA
j_call: TRBJ2-3
clone_size: NA
cdr3_aa: CATKSGTTQYF
cdr3_nt: TGTGCCACTAAAAGCGGGACAACGCAGTATTTT

v_call: TRBV2
d_call: TRBD1
j_call: TRBJ2-7
clone_size: NA
cdr3_aa: CASSLGTDYEQYF
cdr3_nt: TGTGCCAGCAGCCTAGGGACAGACTACGAGCAGTACTTC

v_call: TRBV5-1
d_call: NA
j_call: TRBJ2-2
clone_size: once
cdr3_aa: CASSLEGSGELFF
cdr3_nt: TGCGCCAGCAGCTTGGAGGGGTCCGGGGAGCTGTTTTTT

v_call: TRBV5-1
d_call: TRBD2
j_call: TRBJ2-2
clone_size: once
cdr3_aa: CASSLFRGGTYAAGELFF
cdr3_nt: TGCGCCAGCAGCTTGTTTCGCGGGGGGACATACGCCGCCGGGGAGCTGTTTTTT

v_call: TRBV5-5
d_call: NA
j_call: TRBJ1-4
clone_size: few
cdr3_aa: CASSLLAGEKLFF
cdr3_nt: TGTGCCAGCAGCTTGCTGGCAGGAGAAAAACTGTTTTTT

v_call: TRBV7-9
d_call: NA
j_call: TRBJ2-7
clone_size: NA
cdr3_aa: CASSLVPYEQYF
cdr3_nt: TGTGCCAGCAGCTTAGTCCCGTACGAGCAGTACTTC

v_call: TRBV5-4
d_call: NA
j_call: TRBJ2-7
clone_size: NA
cdr3_aa: CASSLVGAGEQYF
cdr3_nt: TGTGCCAGCAGCTTGGTGGGGGCGGGCGAGCAGTACTTC

v_call: TRBV13
d_call: NA
j_call: TRBJ1-3
clone_size: NA
cdr3_aa: CASSLELGLSSGNTIYF
cdr3_nt: TGTGCCAGCAGCTTAGAGTTGGGGCTGAGCTCTGGAAACACCATATATTTT

v_call: TRBV5-1
d_call: NA
j_call: TRBJ2-5
clone_size: once
cdr3_aa: CASSLGFRQETQYF
cdr3_nt: TGCGCCAGCAGCTTGGGGTTTCGGCAAGAGACCCAGTACTTC